This TCR beta chain was found in a study of blood T cell repertoires in COVID-19. Whole-study context: Some COVID-19 samples were acute and others convalescent; all came from the United States, Italy and Spain. In each case, the material was cDNA or gDNA derived from T cells, B-cell-depleted T cells, or PBMCs.

Germline CDR1 SGDLS, CDR2 YYNGEE. Deletions cut 3 bases from V and 8 bases from J, with 15 bases between. The CDR3 totals 15 residues. This clone was recorded a few times. Under the authors' procedure: Counts of nucleated cells, estimated from reference gene primer amplification, were obtained. Here immunoSEQ multiplex PCR was the method, and the copy in TCRdb shows in-frame clones only, minus some. For V, J and clone size, that table is used; D and trimming come from the DNA. The sample lists approximately 170,000 clones; around nine tenths were seen once. This clonotype was sampled from a man younger than 30 with active or convalescent COVID-19. The chain joins TRBV9 to TRBJ1-6; tentative D call: TRBD1 (6 bases). What was sequenced was peripheral blood. The CDR3 protein is CASSGQQGADSPLHF. The DNA for the CDR3 is TGTGCCAGCAGCGGCCAACAGGGTGCGGATTCACCCCTCCACTTT.